A single T cell receptor beta chain is shown here with its context. Its target is not known. TCRdb's table, derived via immunoSEQ multiplex PCR, lists solely in-frame clones and lacks some. The data contain roughly 10,000 clones, approximately 71% of them singletons. This CDR3 spans 15 amino acids. V shed 3 bases and J shed 3 bases, with 17 bases lying between them. Germline-derived CDR1 and CDR2 are GTSNPN and SVGIG (reference sequence). The sample is drawn from a study of OX40 agonist ivuxolimab in advanced cancers. The wider study: Intravenous ivuxolimab at 0.01 to 10 mg/kg was given to patients every 2 weeks. Three patients, one with hepatocellular carcinoma and two with cutaneous melanoma, achieved partial responses.

Findings of the study overall: CD4+ T cells averaged fewer expanded clones than CD8+ T cells.

The sample consisted of CD4+ or CD8+ T cells sorted from blood, taken in a trial of the OX40 agonist ivuxolimab. The rearrangement joins TRBV30 to TRBJ1-2, with D hard to call. The receptor comes from an adult with an advanced solid tumor such as melanoma, head and neck, liver or kidney cancer. The CDR3 DNA is TGTGCCTGGAGCCTGACGTGGACCTCGGACTATGGCTACACCTTC. Residues: CAWSLTWTSDYGYTF.